Shown below are 10 T cell receptor beta chains from a single sample sequenced in a study of identical twins. TCRdb itself ran the 5' RACE reads through MiXCR, one entry per CDR3 protein. Among hundreds of thousands of distinct CDR3 sequences, roughly a quarter were seen once, and the ten largest hold just under 3%. These same data were also listed under a study on T cells expressing NK-cell markers.

Sequenced input: CD4+ T cells sorted from blood. The receptors were sampled from a woman aged 18-30 years in good health.

The chain joins TRBV2 to TRBJ2-1; TRBD1 matches 10 bases. This CDR3 has 15 amino acids. Germline loops: CDR1 SNHLY, CDR2 FYNNEI. Germline trimming cut 6 bases from V and 0 bases from J; bases unmatched to any gene: 2. Here the CDR3 DNA reads TGTGCCAGCAGAGGGGACAGGGGCTCCTACAATGAGCAGTTCTTC. Its translation is CASRGDRGSYNEQFF. Full variable domain (remainder filled in from reference TRBV2 and TRBJ2-1): EPEVTQTPSHQVTQMGQEVILRCVPISNHLYFYWYRQILGQKVEFLVSFYNNEISEKSEIFDDQFSVERPDGSNFTLKIRSTKLEDSAMYFCASRGDRGSYNEQFFGPGTRLTVL.

This clonotype was seen only a few times. The chain carries TRBV5-1 and TRBJ2-1; D unresolved. The CDR3 consists of 15 residues. CDR1 is SGHRS, CDR2 YFSETQ, per germline. Trimming left V 0 bases short and J 2 bases short, with 9 bases between. CDR3 in DNA: TGCGCCAGCAGCTTGGTACTACTTACCTACAATGAGCAGTTCTTC. Its protein is CASSLVLLTYNEQFF.

There are a few counts of this clonotype. This chain joins TRBV10-3 and TRBJ2-1, with 7 nucleotides matching TRBD1. Germline CDR1 ENHRY, CDR2 SYGVKD. The CDR3 is 16 residues long. The trim removed 4 bases at V and 0 bases at J, leaving 6 bases unmatched. Here the CDR3 reads CAISAVTGSSYNEQFF. CDR3 bases: TGTGCCATCAGTGCGGTGACAGGGAGCTCCTACAATGAGCAGTTCTTC.

Only one count was recorded for this clonotype. J is TRBJ2-1 and V is TRBV12-3 or TRBV12-4; TRBD2 agrees at 7 bases. The CDR3 contains 17 residues. V was pared by 11 bases and J by 0 bases, with 16 bases of the junction left unmatched. The CDR3 is CAFRPGGTTSSYNEQFF. CDR3 bases: TGTGCCTTCAGACCGGGGGGTACAACTAGCTCCTACAATGAGCAGTTCTTC.

The J gene is TRBJ2-1, the V gene TRBV7-9; D is unresolved. The germline gives CDR1 SEHNR, CDR2 FQNEAQ (reference sequence). The CDR3 length is 13 residues. V was trimmed by 1 base and J by 6 bases, leaving 7 bases between them. The CDR3 DNA sequence: TGTGCCAGCAGCTTAGAGGTGTCCAATGAGCAGTTCTTC. This translates into CASSLEVSNEQFF.

This clonotype came up a few times. V usage is TRBV29-1 and J usage is TRBJ1-1; D is perhaps TRBD1 (5 bases). Germline V gives CDR1 SQVTM, CDR2 ANQGSEA. The ends were cut back, 7 bases at V and 1 base at J, with 13 bases in the middle. The CDR3 length is 13 residues. The CDR3 DNA reads TGCAGCGGGGGGAGGACCGGGAACACTGAAGCTTTCTTT. It is translated as CSGGRTGNTEAFF.

The sample holds a few counts of this clonotype. The V gene is TRBV5-6, the J gene TRBJ2-7; TRBD1 matches at 9 bases. Germline values: CDR1 SGHDT, CDR2 YYEEEE. With 4 bases clipped from V and 6 bases from J, the junction kept 5 bases outside the gene matches. The CDR3 covers 13 residues. This CDR3 reads CASSPDRGREQYF. Written as DNA, the CDR3 is TGTGCCAGCAGCCCGGACAGGGGTCGCGAGCAGTACTTC.

The V and J genes are TRBV5-1 and TRBJ2-7; 9 bases are a match to TRBD2. The V gene end was trimmed by 4 bases and the J gene end by 12 bases; junction bases not matched to a gene: 14. Germline V CDR1 and CDR2: SGHRS, YFSETQ. The CDR3 is 14 residues long. CDR3 in amino acids: CASSLSGSPIRAYF. The CDR3 region has the DNA TGCGCCAGCAGCCTTAGCGGGAGCCCGATACGTGCGTACTTC.

The chain uses TRBV20-1 and TRBJ2-7; no definite D call. V gave up 7 bases and J gave up 3 bases, with 13 bases separating them. Per germline, CDR1 DFQATT and CDR2 SNEGSKA (reference sequence). This CDR3 contains 12 residues. The CDR3 loop reads CSVKPSGYEQYF. In nucleotides, the CDR3 is TGCAGTGTAAAACCCTCCGGCTACGAGCAGTACTTC.

This clonotype was observed a few times. V and J are TRBV20-1 and TRBJ2-7; D may be TRBD1 (6 bases). Germline V CDR1 and CDR2: DFQATT, SNEGSKA (reference sequence). The CDR3 has 14 amino acids. Trimming removed 6 bases at V and 3 bases at J, with 18 bases between. The CDR3 protein is CSAPLGGSGYEQYF. CDR3 coding DNA: TGCAGTGCCCCGTTAGGGGGATCGGGCTACGAGCAGTACTTC.